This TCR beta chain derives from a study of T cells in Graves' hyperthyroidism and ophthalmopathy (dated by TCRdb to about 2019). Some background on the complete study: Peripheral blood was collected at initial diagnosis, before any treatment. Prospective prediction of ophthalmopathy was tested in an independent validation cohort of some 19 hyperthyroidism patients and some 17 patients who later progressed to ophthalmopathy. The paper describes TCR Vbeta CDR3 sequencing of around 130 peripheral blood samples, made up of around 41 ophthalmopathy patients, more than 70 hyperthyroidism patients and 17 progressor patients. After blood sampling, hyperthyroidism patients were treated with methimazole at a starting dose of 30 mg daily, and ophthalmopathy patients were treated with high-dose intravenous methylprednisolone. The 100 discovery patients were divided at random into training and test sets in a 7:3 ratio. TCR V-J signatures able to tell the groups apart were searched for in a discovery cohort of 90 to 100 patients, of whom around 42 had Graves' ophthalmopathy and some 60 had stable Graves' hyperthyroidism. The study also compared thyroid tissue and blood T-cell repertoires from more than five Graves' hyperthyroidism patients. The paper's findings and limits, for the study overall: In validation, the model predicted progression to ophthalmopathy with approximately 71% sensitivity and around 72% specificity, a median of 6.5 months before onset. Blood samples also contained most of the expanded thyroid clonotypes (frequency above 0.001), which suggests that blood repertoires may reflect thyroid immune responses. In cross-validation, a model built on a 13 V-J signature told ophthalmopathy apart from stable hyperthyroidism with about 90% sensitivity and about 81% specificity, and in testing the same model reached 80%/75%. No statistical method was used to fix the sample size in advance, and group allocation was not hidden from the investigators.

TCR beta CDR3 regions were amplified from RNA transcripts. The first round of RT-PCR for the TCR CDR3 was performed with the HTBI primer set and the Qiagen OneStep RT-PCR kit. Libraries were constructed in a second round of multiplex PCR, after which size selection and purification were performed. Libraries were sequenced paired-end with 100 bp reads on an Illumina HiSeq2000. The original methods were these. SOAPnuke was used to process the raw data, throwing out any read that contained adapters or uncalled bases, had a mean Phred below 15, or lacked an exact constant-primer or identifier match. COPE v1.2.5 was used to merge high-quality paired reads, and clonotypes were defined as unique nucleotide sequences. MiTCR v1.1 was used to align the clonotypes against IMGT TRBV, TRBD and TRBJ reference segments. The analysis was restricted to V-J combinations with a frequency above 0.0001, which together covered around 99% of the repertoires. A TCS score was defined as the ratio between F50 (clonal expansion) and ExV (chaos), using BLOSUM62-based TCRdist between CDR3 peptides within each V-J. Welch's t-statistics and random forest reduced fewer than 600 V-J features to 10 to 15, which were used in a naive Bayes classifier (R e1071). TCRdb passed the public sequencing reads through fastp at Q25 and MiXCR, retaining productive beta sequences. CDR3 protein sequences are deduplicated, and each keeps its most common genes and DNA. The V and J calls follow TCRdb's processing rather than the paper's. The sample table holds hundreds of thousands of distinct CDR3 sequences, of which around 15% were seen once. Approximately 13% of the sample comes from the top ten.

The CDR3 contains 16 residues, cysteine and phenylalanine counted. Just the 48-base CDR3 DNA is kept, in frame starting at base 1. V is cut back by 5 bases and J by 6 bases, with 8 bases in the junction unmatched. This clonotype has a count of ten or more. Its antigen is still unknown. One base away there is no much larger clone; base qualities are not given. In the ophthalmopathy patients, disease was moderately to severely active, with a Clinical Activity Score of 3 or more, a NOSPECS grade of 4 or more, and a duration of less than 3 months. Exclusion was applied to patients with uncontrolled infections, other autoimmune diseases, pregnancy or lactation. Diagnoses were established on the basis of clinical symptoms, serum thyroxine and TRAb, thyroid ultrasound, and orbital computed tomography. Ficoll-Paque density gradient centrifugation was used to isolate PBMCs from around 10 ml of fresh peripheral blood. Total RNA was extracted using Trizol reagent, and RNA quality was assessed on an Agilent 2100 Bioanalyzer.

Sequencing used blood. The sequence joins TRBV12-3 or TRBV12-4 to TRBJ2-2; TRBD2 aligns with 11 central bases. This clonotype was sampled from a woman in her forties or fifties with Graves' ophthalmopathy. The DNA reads TGTGCCAGCAGTCCTGGACTAGCGGGTTTAGCCGGGGAGCTGTTTTTT. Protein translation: CASSPGLAGLAGELFF.